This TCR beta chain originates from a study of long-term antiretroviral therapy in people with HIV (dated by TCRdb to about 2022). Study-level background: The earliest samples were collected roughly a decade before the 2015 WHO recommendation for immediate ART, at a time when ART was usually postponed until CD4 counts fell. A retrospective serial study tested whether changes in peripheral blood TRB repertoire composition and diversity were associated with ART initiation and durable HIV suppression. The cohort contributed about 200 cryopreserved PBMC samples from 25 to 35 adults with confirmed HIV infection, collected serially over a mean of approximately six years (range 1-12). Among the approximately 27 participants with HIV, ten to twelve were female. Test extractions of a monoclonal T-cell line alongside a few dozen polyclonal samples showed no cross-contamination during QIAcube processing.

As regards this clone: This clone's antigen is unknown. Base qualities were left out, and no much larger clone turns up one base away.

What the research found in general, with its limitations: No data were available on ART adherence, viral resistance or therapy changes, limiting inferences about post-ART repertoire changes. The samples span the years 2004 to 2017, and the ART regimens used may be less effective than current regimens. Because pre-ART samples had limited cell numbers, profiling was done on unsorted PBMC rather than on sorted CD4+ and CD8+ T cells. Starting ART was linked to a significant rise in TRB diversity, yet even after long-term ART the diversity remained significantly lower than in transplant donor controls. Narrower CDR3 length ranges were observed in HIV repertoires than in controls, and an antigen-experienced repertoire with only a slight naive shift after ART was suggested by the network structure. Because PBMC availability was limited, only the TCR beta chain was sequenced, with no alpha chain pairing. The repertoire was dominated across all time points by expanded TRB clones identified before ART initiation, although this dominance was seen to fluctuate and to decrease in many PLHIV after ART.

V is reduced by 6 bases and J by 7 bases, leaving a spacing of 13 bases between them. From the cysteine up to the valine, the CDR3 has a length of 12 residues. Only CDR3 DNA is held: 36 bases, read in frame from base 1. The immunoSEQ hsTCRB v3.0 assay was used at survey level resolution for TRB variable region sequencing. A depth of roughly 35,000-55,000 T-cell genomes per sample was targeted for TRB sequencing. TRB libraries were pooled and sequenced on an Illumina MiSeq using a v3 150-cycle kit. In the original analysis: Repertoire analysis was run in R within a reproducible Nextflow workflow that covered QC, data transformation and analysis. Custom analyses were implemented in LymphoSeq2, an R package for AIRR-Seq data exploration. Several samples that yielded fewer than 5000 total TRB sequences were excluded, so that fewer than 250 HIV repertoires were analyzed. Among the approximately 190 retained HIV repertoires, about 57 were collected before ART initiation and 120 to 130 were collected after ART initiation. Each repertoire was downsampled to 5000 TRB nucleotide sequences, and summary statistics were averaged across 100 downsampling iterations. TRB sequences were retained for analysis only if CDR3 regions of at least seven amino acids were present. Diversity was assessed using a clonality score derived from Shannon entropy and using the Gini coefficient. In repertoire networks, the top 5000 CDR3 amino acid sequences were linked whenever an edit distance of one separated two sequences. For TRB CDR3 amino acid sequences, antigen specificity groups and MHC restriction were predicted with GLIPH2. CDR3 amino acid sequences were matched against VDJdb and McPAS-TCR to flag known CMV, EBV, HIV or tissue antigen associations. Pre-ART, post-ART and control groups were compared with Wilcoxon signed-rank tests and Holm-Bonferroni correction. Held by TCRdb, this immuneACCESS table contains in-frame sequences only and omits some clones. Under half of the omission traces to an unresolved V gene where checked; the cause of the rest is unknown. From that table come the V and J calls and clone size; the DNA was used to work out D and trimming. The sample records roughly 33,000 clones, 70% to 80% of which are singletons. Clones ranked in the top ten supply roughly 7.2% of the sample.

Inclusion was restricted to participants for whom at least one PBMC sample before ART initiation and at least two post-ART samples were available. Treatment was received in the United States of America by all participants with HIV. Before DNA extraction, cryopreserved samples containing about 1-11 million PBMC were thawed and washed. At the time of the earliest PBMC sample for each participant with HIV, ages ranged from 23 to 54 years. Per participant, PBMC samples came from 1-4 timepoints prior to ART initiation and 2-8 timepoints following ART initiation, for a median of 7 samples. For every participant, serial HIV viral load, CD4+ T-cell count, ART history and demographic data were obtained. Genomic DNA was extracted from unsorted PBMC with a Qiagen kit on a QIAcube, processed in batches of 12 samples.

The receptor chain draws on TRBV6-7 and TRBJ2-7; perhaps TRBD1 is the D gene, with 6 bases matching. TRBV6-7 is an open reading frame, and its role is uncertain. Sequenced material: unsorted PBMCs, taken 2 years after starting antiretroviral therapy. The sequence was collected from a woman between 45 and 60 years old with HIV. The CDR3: CASSPGQGEQYV. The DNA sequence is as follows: TGTGCCAGCAGCCCCGGCCAGGGGGAGCAGTACGTC.